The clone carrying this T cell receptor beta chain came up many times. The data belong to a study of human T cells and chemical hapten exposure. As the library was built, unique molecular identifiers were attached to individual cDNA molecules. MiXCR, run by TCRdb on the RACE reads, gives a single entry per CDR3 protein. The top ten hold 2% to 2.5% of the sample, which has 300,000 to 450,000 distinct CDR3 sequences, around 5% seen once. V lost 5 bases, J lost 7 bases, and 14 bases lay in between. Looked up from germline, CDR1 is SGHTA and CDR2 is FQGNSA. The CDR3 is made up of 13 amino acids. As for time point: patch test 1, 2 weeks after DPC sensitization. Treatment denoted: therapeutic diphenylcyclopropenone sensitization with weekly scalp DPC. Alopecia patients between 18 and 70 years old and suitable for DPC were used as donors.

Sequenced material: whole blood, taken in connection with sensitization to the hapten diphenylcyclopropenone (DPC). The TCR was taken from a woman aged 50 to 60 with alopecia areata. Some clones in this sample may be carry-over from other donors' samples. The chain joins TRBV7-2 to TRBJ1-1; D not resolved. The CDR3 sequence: CASSPIDGSEAFF. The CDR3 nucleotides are TGTGCCAGCAGCCCGATTGACGGGAGTGAAGCTTTCTTT.